This T cell receptor beta chain was captured in a study of blood T cell repertoires in COVID-19. Participants had their cohort set by participant-reported clinical history. Original methodology: Reference gene primer amplification in the assay estimated nucleated cell counts. Clones were read by immunoSEQ multiplex PCR, and TCRdb kept only the in-frame ones, dropping some. The V and J calls and clone size come from that table; D and trimming were worked out from the DNA. The data contain about 160,000 clones, over 70% of them seen just once; the ten biggest clones take up 5.6%. This clone is a singleton in its sample. Trimming cost V 5 bases and J 5 bases, with 15 bases left between them. Looked up from germline, CDR1 is SNHLY and CDR2 is FYNNEI. The CDR3 loop spans 14 amino acids.

The chain has TRBV2 and TRBJ2-5; a possible D gene is TRBD1 (5 bases). The sample taken for sequencing was PBMCs or T cells enriched from blood (not recorded which). The TCR comes from a woman aged 40-49 years with acute COVID-19. CDR3 DNA sequence: TGTGCCAGCAGTCCTCAAGGGGTGGAGGAGACCCAGTACTTC. Translating it yields CASSPQGVEETQYF.